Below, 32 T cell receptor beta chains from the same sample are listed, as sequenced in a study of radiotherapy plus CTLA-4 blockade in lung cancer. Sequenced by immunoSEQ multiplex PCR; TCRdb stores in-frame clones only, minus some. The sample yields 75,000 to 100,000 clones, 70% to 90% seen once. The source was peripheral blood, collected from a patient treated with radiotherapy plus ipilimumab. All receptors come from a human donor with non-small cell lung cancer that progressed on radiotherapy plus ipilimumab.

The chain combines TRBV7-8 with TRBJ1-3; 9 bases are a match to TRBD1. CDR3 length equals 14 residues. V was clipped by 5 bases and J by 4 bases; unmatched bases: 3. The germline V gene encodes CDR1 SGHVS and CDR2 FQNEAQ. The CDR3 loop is CASSGTGNGNTIYF. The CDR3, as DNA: TGTGCCAGCAGCGGGACAGGGAACGGAAACACCATATATTTT.

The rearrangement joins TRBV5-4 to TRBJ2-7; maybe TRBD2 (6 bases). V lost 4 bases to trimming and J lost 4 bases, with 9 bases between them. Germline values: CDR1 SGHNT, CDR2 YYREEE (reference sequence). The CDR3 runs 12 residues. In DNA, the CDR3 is TGTGCCAGCAGCAGGAGGGGATACGAGCAGTACTTC. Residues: CASSRRGYEQYF.

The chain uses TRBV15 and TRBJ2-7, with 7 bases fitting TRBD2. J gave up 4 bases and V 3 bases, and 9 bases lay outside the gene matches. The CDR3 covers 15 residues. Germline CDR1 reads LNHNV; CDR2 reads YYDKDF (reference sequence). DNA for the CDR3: TGTGCCACCAGCAGGGCCGGGGGGAGGGATTACGAGCAGTACTTC. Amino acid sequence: CATSRAGGRDYEQYF.

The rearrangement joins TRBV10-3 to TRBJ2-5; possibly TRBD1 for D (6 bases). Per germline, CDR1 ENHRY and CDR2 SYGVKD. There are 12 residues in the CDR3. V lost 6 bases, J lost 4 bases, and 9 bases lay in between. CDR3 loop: CAIRQGGETQYF. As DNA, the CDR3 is TGTGCCATCAGACAGGGCGGAGAGACCCAGTACTTC.

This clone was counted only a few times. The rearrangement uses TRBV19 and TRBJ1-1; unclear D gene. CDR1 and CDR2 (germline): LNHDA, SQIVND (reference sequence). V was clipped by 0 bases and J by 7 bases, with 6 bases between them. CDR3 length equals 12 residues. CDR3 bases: TGTGCCAGTAGTATAGATTGGGGTGAAGCTTTCTTT. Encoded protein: CASSIDWGEAFF.

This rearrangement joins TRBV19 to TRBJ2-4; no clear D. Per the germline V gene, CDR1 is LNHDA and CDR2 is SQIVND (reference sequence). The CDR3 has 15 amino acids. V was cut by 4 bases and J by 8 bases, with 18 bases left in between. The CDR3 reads CASSTLGVLDDIQYF. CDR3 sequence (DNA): TGTGCCAGTAGTACCCTAGGAGTCCTCGATGACATTCAGTACTTC.

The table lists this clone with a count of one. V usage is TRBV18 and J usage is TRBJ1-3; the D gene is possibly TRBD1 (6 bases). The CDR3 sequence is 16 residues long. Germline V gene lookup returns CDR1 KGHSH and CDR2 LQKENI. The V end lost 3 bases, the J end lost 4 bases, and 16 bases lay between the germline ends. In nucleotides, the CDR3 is TGTGCCAGCTCACCTACAGGGTCCGCAGGGGGAAACACCATATATTTT. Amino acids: CASSPTGSAGGNTIYF.

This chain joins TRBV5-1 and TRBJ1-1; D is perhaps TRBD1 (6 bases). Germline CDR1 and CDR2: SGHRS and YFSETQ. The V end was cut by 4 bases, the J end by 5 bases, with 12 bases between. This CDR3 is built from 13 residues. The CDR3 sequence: CASSPGQGTEAFF. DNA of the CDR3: TGCGCCAGCAGCCCGGGGCAGGGGACTGAAGCTTTCTTT.

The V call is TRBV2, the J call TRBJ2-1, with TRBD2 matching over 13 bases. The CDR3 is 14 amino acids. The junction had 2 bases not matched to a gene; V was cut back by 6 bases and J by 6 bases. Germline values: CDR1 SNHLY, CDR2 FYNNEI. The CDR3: CASRRTSGSNEQFF. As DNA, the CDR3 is TGTGCCAGCAGAAGGACTAGCGGGAGCAATGAGCAGTTCTTC.

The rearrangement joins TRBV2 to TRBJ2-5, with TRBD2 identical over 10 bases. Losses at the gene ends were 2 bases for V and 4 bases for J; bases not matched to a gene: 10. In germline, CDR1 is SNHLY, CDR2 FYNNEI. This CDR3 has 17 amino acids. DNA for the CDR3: TGTGCCAGCAGTGAACGACCGGGACTAGCGTCTTCAGAGACCCAGTACTTC. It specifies CASSERPGLASSETQYF. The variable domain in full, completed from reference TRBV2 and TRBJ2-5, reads EPEVTQTPSHQVTQMGQEVILRCVPISNHLYFYWYRQILGQKVEFLVSFYNNEISEKSEIFDDQFSVERPDGSNFTLKIRSTKLEDSAMYFCASSERPGLASSETQYFGPGTRLLVL.

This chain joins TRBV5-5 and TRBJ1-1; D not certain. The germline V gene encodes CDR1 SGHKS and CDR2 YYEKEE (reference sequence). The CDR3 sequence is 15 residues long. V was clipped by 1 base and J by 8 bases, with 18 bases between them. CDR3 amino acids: CASSLYRNSLDEAFF. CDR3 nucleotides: TGTGCCAGCAGCTTGTATCGAAATTCTCTAGACGAAGCTTTCTTT.

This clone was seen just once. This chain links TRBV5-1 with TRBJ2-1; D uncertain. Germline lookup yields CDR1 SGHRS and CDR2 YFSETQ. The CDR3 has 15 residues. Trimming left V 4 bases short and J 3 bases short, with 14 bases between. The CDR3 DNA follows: TGCGCCAGCAGCACAGAGACGGATTTCTACAATGAGCAGTTCTTC. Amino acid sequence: CASSTETDFYNEQFF.

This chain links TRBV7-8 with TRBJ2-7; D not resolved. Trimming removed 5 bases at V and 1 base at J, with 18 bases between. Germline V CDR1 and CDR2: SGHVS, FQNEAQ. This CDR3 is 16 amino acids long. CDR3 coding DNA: TGTGCCAGCAGCCTTCGTGGCCCTGTTGTTTCCTACGAGCAGTACTTC. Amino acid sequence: CASSLRGPVVSYEQYF.

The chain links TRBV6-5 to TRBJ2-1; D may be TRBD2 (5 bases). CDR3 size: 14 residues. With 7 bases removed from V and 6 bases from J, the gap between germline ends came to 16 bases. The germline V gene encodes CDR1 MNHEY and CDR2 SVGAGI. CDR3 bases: TGTGCCAGCACCTCAATCCTAGAGGGCAATGAGCAGTTCTTC. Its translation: CASTSILEGNEQFF.

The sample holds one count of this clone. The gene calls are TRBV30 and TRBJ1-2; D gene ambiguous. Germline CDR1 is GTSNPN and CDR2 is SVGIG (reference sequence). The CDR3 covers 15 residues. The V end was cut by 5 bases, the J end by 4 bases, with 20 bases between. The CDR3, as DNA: TGTGCCTGGTTCTGGGCGGAAGGGAGTCGCTATGGCTACACCTTC. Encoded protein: CAWFWAEGSRYGYTF.

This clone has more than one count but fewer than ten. CDR3 sequence (DNA): TGCGCCAGCAGTGATACCCTGACAGGGGTCTCGTTTAACTATGGCTACACCTTC. Protein product: CASSDTLTGVSFNYGYTF. The chain carries TRBV10-2 and TRBJ1-2; 8 bases match TRBD1. CDR1 is WSHSY and CDR2 is SAAADI in the germline V gene. The CDR3 has 18 amino acids. V shed 3 bases and J 1 base; nucleotides not matched to a gene: 13.

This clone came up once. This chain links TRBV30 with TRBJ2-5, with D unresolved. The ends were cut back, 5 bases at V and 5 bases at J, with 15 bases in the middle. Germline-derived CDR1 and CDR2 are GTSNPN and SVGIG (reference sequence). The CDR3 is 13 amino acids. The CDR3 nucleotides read TGTGCCTGGGGCCTCGAGCACGGGGAGACCCAGTACTTC. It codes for CAWGLEHGETQYF.

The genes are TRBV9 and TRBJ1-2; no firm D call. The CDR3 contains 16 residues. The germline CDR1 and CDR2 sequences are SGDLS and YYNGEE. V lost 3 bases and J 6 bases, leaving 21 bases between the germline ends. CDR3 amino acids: CASSAPLAPSIHGYTF. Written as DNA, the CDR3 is TGTGCCAGCAGCGCACCCCTTGCGCCATCAATCCATGGCTACACCTTC.

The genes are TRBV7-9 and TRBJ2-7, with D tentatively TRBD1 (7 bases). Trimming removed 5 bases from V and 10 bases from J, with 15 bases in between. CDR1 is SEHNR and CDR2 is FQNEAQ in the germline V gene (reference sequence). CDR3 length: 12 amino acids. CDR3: CASSLEGAGQYF. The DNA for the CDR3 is TGTGCCAGCAGCCTAGAGGGGGCGGGACAGTACTTC.

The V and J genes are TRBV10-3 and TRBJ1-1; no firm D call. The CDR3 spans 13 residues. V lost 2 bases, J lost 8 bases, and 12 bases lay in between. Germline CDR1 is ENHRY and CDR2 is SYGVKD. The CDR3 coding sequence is TGTGCCATCAGTGAGGGCGAGGATGGAGAAGCTTTCTTT. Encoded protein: CAISEGEDGEAFF.

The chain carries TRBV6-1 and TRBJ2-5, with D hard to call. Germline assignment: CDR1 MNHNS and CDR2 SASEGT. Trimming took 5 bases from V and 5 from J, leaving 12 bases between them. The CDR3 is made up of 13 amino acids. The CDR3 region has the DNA TGTGCCAGCAGTCTCCTCCGGTCGGAGACCCAGTACTTC. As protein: CASSLLRSETQYF.

CDR3 DNA sequence: TGTGCCAGCAAACGGGACAGTACCTACGAGCAGTACTTC. It specifies CASKRDSTYEQYF. The rearrangement uses TRBV6-5 and TRBJ2-7; 7 bases are shared with TRBD1. Germline V lookup: CDR1 MNHEY, CDR2 SVGAGI. J was trimmed by 2 bases and V by 7 bases; bases with no gene match: 5. The CDR3 is 13 residues long.

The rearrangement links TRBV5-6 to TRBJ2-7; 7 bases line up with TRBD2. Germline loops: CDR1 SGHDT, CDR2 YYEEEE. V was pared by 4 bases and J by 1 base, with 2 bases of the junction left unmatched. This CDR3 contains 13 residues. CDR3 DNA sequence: TGTGCCAGCAGCCCCGGGGGGTCCTACGAGCAGTACTTC. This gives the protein CASSPGGSYEQYF.

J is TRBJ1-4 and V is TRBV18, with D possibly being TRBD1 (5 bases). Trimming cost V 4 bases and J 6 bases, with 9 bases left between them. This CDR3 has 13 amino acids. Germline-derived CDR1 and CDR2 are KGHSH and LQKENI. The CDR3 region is CASSQGLDEKLFF. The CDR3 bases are TGTGCCAGCTCACAGGGGCTTGATGAAAAACTGTTTTTT.

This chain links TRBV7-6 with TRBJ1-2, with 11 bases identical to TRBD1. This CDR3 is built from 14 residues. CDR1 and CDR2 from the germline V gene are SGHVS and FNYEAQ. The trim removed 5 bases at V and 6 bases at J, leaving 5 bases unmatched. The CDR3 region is CASSSWTGGDGYTF. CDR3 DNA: TGTGCCAGCAGCAGTTGGACAGGGGGCGATGGCTACACCTTC. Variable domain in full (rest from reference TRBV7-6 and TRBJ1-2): GAGVSQSPRYKVTKRGQDVALRCDPISGHVSLYWYRQALGQGPEFLTYFNYEAQQDKSGLPNDRFSAERPEGSISTLTIQRTEQRDSAMYRCASSSWTGGDGYTFGSGTRLTVV.

Written as DNA, the CDR3 is TGCGCCAGCAGCCGCAACCCGACAGGGACCACTGAAGCTTTCTTT. Translating it yields CASSRNPTGTTEAFF. The V gene is TRBV5-1, the J gene TRBJ1-1, with 7 bases aligning to TRBD1. This CDR3 is 15 amino acids long. J gave up 4 bases and V 4 bases, and 10 bases lay outside the gene matches. CDR1 and CDR2 (germline): SGHRS, YFSETQ.

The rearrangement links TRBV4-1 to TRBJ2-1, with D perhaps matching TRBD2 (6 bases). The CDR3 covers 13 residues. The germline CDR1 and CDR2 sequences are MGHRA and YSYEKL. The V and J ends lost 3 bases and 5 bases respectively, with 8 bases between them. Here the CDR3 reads CASSQGTDNEQFF. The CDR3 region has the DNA TGCGCCAGCAGCCAGGGGACTGACAATGAGCAGTTCTTC.

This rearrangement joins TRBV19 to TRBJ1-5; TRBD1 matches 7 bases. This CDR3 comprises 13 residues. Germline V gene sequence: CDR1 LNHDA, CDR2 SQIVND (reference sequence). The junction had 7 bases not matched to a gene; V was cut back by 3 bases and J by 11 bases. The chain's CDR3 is CASSIDRAGTQHF. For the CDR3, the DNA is TGTGCCAGTAGTATCGACAGGGCCGGGACCCAGCATTTT.

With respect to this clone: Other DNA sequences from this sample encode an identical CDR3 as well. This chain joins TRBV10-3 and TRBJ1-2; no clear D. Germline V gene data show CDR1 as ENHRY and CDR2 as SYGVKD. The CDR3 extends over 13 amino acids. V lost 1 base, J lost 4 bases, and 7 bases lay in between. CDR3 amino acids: CAISELDSYGYTF. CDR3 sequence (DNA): TGTGCCATCAGTGAGTTGGACTCCTATGGCTACACCTTC.

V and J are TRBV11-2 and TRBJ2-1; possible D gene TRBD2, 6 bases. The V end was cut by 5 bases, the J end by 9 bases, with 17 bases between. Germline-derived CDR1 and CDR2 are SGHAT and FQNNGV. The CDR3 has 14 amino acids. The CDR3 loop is CASSLTRPGSEQFF. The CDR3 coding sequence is TGTGCCAGCAGCCTGACTAGGCCTGGGAGTGAGCAGTTCTTC.

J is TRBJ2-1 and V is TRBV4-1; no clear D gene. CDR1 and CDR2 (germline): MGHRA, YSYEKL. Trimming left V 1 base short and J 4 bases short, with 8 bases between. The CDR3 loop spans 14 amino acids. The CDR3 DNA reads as TGCGCCAGCAGCCAAGTTCAAGAGTACAATGAGCAGTTCTTC. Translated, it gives CASSQVQEYNEQFF.

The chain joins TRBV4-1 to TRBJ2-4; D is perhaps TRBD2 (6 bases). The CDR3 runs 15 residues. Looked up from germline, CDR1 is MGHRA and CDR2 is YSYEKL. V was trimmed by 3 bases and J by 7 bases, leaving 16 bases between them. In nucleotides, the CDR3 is TGCGCCAGCAGCCATTCCGGGGCGGGGTCGAACATTCAGTACTTC. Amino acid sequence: CASSHSGAGSNIQYF.